A single sample gave rise to the 5 T cell receptor beta chains below, sequenced in a study of cytomegalovirus exposure and HLA in healthy donors. TCRdb's copy holds only in-frame clones and misses some; the assay was immunoSEQ multiplex PCR. Of 140,000 or so clones listed, roughly 86% were seen once; the top ten hold 3.5% to 5%. Material for sequencing was PBMCs. Receptors originate from a young man in good health and CMV-seropositive.

This chain connects TRBV5-4 to TRBJ2-2; tentatively, D is TRBD1 (5 bases). The CDR3 spans 14 residues. Germline V lookup: CDR1 SGHNT, CDR2 YYREEE (reference sequence). Trimming shortened V by 0 bases and J by 5 bases, and 8 bases separated the two germline ends. This chain's CDR3 is CASSLARETGELFF. The CDR3 DNA reads as TGTGCCAGCAGCTTGGCCAGGGAAACCGGGGAGCTGTTTTTT.

In its sample, this clone was seen once. V usage is TRBV15 and J usage is TRBJ1-2; the D gene is possibly TRBD1 (5 bases). V lost 0 bases, J lost 3 bases, and 14 bases lay in between. This CDR3 is 16 amino acids long. The germline CDR1 and CDR2 sequences are LNHNV and YYDKDF (reference sequence). As DNA, the CDR3 is TGTGCCACCAGCAGAGATCCCCCTACAGGTGACTATGGCTACACCTTC. Translated, it gives CATSRDPPTGDYGYTF.

The J gene is TRBJ2-1, the V gene TRBV6-1, with 8 bases aligning to TRBD2. In germline, CDR1 is MNHNS, CDR2 SASEGT. The V gene end was trimmed by 8 bases and the J gene end by 9 bases; junction bases not matched to a gene: 6. CDR3 length: 12 amino acids. CDR3 coding DNA: TGTGCCAGCGGACTAGCTTTGGGTGAGCAGTTCTTC. Translated: CASGLALGEQFF.

The chain employs TRBV6-5 and TRBJ1-1; possible D gene TRBD1, 5 bases. The CDR3 is 13 amino acids. With 7 bases removed from V and 1 base from J, the gap between germline ends came to 10 bases. Germline V gene data show CDR1 as MNHEY and CDR2 as SVGAGI. The CDR3 bases are TGTGCCAGCACCCCAAGGGGGAACACTGAAGCTTTCTTT. This gives the protein CASTPRGNTEAFF.

In its sample, this clone was seen once. This rearrangement joins TRBV28 to TRBJ2-7; 9 bases are a match to TRBD1. V lost 4 bases and J lost 3; bases outside the gene matches: 7. The CDR3 runs 15 residues. Looked up from germline, CDR1 is MDHEN and CDR2 is SYDVKM. CDR3 in DNA: TGTGCCAGCAGTTCCGCCCGGGGACAGGGCTACGAGCAGTACTTC. Translated: CASSSARGQGYEQYF.